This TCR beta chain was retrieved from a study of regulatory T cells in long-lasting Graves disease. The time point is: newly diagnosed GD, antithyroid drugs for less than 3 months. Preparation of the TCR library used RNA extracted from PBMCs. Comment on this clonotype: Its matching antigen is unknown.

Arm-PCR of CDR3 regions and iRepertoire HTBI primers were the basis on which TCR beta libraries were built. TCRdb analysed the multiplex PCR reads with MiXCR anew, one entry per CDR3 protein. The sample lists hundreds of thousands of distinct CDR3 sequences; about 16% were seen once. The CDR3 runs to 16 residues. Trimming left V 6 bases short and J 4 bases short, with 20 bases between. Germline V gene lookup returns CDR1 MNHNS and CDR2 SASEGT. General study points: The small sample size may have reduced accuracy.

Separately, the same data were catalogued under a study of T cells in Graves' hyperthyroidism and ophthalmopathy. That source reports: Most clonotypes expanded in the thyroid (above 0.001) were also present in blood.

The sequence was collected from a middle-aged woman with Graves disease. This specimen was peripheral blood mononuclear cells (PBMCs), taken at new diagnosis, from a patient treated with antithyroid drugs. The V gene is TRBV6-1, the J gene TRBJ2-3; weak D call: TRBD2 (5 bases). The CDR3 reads CASRGRATGGPDTQYF. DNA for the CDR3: TGTGCCAGCAGGGGGAGAGCCACCGGTGGGCCAGATACGCAGTATTTT.